Presented here are 22 T cell receptor beta chains from one specimen sequenced in a study of radiotherapy plus CTLA-4 blockade in lung cancer. Produced via immunoSEQ multiplex PCR; TCRdb's table is partial and in-frame only. Altogether some 110,000 clones are present, 70% to 85% being singletons, with the ten largest covering approximately 3.5%. The sample in question was peripheral blood, obtained from a patient treated with radiotherapy plus ipilimumab. These receptors originate from a human donor with non-small cell lung cancer that progressed on radiotherapy plus ipilimumab. Some clones in this sample may be carry-over from other donors' samples.

In its sample, this clone was seen once. The chain is built from TRBV5-1 and TRBJ1-5, with 9 bases aligning to TRBD1. The CDR3 is 16 residues long. Germline values: CDR1 SGHRS, CDR2 YFSETQ. Trimming removed 4 bases from V and 7 bases from J; junction bases left unmatched: 12. CDR3 residues: CASSPDGTGFGQPQHF. DNA of the CDR3: TGCGCCAGCAGCCCCGACGGGACAGGGTTTGGCCAGCCCCAGCATTTT. Variable domain in full (rest from reference TRBV5-1 and TRBJ1-5): KAGVTQTPRYLIKTRGQQVTLSCSPISGHRSVSWYQQTPGQGLQFLFEYFSETQRNKGNFPGRFSGRQFSNSRSEMNVSTLELGDSALYLCASSPDGTGFGQPQHFGDGTRLSIL.

The rearrangement joins TRBV6-1 to TRBJ1-2; TRBD1 is a possible D gene (5 bases). Germline V gene data show CDR1 as MNHNS and CDR2 as SASEGT. Trimming took 6 bases from V and 2 from J, leaving 10 bases between them. The CDR3 loop spans 13 amino acids. CDR3 coding DNA: TGTGCCAGCAGGCCTGGGGGAAACTATGGCTACACCTTC. This gives the protein CASRPGGNYGYTF.

The rearrangement links TRBV11-2 to TRBJ1-4, with 7 bases identical to TRBD1. This CDR3 has 15 amino acids. The J segment lost 2 bases and the V segment lost 3 bases, leaving 3 bases of the junction unmatched. The germline V gene has CDR1 SGHAT and CDR2 FQNNGV. The DNA of the CDR3 is TGTGCCAGCAGCTTGCTGGGACAGACTAATGAAAAACTGTTTTTT. Translating it yields CASSLLGQTNEKLFF. Looking up the rest from reference TRBV11-2 and TRBJ1-4 gives the full variable domain: EAGVAQSPRYKIIEKRQSVAFWCNPISGHATLYWYQQILGQGPKLLIQFQNNGVVDDSQLPKDRFSAERLKGVDSTLKIQPAKLEDSAVYLCASSLLGQTNEKLFFGSGTQLSVL.

The chain couples TRBV4-3 to TRBJ1-2; D ambiguous. Trimming cost V 4 bases and J 8 bases, with 11 bases left between them. This CDR3 is 12 amino acids long. CDR1 and CDR2 (germline): LGHNA, YSLEER. The CDR3 DNA follows: TGCGCCAGCAGCCCCGGGGAACGGGGCTACACCTTC. Translated: CASSPGERGYTF.

This clone was recorded a few times. V gene TRBV6-5 combines with J gene TRBJ2-5; D tentatively reads TRBD1 or TRBD2 (6 bases each). V lost 0 bases and J lost 5, with 13 bases in between. Germline CDR1 MNHEY, CDR2 SVGAGI. There are 15 residues in the CDR3. CDR3 protein: CASSYSDGGGETQYF. DNA for the CDR3: TGTGCCAGCAGTTACTCGGACGGGGGCGGGGAGACCCAGTACTTC.

The chain uses TRBV5-1 and TRBJ1-2, with D maybe TRBD1 (5 bases). Germline V gene sequence: CDR1 SGHRS, CDR2 YFSETQ. This CDR3 has 15 amino acids. Trimming shortened V by 2 bases and J by 5 bases, and 16 bases separated the two germline ends. CDR3 amino acids: CASSFSQDSSYGYTF. As DNA, the CDR3 is TGCGCCAGCAGCTTCTCCCAAGACAGTTCGTATGGCTACACCTTC.

The J gene is TRBJ2-1, the V gene TRBV5-1, with 8 bases that match TRBD2. Germline CDR1 reads SGHRS; CDR2 reads YFSETQ. The CDR3 length is 15 residues. V gave up 0 bases and J gave up 5 bases; unmatched junction bases: 4. The CDR3 DNA is TGCGCCAGCAGCTTGGACGGGACTAGTCACAATGAGCAGTTCTTC. Residues: CASSLDGTSHNEQFF.

The J gene is TRBJ2-7, the V gene TRBV29-1, with 7 bases aligning to TRBD1. J was trimmed by 0 bases and V by 6 bases; bases with no gene match: 8. Germline CDR1 reads SQVTM; CDR2 reads ANQGSEA. CDR3 size: 14 residues. Written as DNA, the CDR3 is TGCAGCGTCGTATACAGGGGTAGCTCCTACGAGCAGTACTTC. Protein sequence: CSVVYRGSSYEQYF.

The chain links TRBV4-3 to TRBJ1-4; 8 nucleotides match TRBD1. The CDR3 extends over 15 amino acids. CDR1 LGHNA and CDR2 YSLEER come from the germline V gene. Trimming took 1 base from V and 5 from J; bases not matched to a gene: 3. CDR3 in DNA: TGCGCCAGCAGCCAAGGGACAGGGAGGAATGAAAAACTGTTTTTT. This sequence encodes CASSQGTGRNEKLFF.

The CDR3: CASSVSDRGHDSNQPQHF. The CDR3 DNA is TGTGCCAGCAGTGTATCTGACAGGGGGCACGATAGCAATCAGCCCCAGCATTTT. The V and J genes are TRBV2 and TRBJ1-5, with 10 bases lining up with TRBD1. This CDR3 is 18 amino acids long. The trim removed 4 bases at V and 0 bases at J, leaving 9 bases unmatched. Germline V gives CDR1 SNHLY, CDR2 FYNNEI.

The genes are TRBV4-2 and TRBJ2-5, with 10 bases that match TRBD2. CDR1 is LGHNA, CDR2 YNFKEQ, per germline. The length of the CDR3 is 15 residues. The V gene end was trimmed by 2 bases and the J gene end by 4 bases; junction bases not matched to a gene: 4. CDR3 sequence: CASSQPERGGETQYF. CDR3 nucleotide sequence: TGTGCCAGCAGCCAACCCGAGCGGGGGGGAGAGACCCAGTACTTC.

V gene TRBV15 combines with J gene TRBJ2-7; 9 bases are a match to TRBD1. V was clipped by 1 base and J by 4 bases; unmatched bases: 5. The germline CDR1 and CDR2 sequences are LNHNV and YYDKDF (reference sequence). The CDR3 sequence is 15 residues long. CDR3 bases: TGTGCCACCAGCAGAGGCCGGGACAGGGTTTACGAGCAGTACTTC. Amino acid sequence: CATSRGRDRVYEQYF.

Here the CDR3 reads CATSKRTGGHGNQETQYF. CDR3 in DNA: TGTGCCACCAGCAAAAGGACAGGGGGCCATGGGAACCAAGAGACCCAGTACTTC. This chain links TRBV15 with TRBJ2-5; TRBD1 agrees at 11 bases. The V segment lost 4 bases and the J segment 0 bases; nucleotides outside the gene matches: 10. Germline V CDR1 and CDR2: LNHNV, YYDKDF (reference sequence). This CDR3 spans 18 amino acids.

This clone showed up just once. This chain links TRBV2 with TRBJ2-1, with D possibly being TRBD2 (5 bases). The CDR3 has 16 amino acids. Per germline, CDR1 SNHLY and CDR2 FYNNEI. The V and J ends lost 9 bases and 0 bases respectively, with 18 bases between them. The CDR3 loop is CASTTFGVISYNEQFF. DNA for the CDR3: TGTGCCAGTACAACGTTCGGGGTCATCTCCTACAATGAGCAGTTCTTC.

The rearrangement joins TRBV11-3 to TRBJ1-2; D perhaps matches TRBD1 (5 bases). The germline V gene has CDR1 SGHNT and CDR2 YENEEA. Between the trimmed V and J ends, which lost 2 bases and 5 bases, there was a span of 18 bases. The length of the CDR3 is 16 residues. This CDR3 reads CASSLILGDLGYGYTF. CDR3 DNA: TGTGCCAGCAGCTTAATTCTAGGGGACTTAGGGTATGGCTACACCTTC.

The rearrangement joins TRBV19 to TRBJ1-2, with D uncertain. CDR1 is LNHDA, CDR2 SQIVND, per germline (reference sequence). V was pared by 1 base and J by 4 bases, with 16 bases between. CDR3 size: 16 residues. The CDR3 DNA reads as TGTGCCAGTAGTATAGGCCGGACTCTTCGGGGCTATGGCTACACCTTC. It encodes CASSIGRTLRGYGYTF. The whole variable domain, remainder taken from reference TRBV19 and TRBJ1-2, is DGGITQSPKYLFRKEGQNVTLSCEQNLNHDAMYWYRQDPGQGLRLIYYSQIVNDFQKGDIAEGYSVSREKKESFPLTVTSAQKNPTAFYLCASSIGRTLRGYGYTFGSGTRLTVV.

The J gene is TRBJ1-5, the V gene TRBV7-8; no firm D call. The CDR3 runs to 13 residues. With 1 base removed from V and 9 bases from J, the gap between germline ends came to 10 bases. Germline V CDR1 and CDR2: SGHVS, FQNEAQ. The CDR3 spells CASSLVPSGPQHF. DNA of the CDR3: TGTGCCAGCAGCTTAGTTCCCAGTGGGCCCCAGCATTTT. The whole variable domain, remainder taken from reference TRBV7-8 and TRBJ1-5, is GAGVSQSPRYKVAKRGQDVALRCDPISGHVSLFWYQQALGQGPEFLTYFQNEAQLDKSGLPSDRFFAERPEGSVSTLKIQRTQQEDSAVYLCASSLVPSGPQHFGDGTRLSIL.

The rearrangement uses TRBV7-8 and TRBJ1-2, with D perhaps TRBD1 (5 bases). Germline V gives CDR1 SGHVS, CDR2 FQNEAQ. With 1 base removed from V and 6 bases from J, the gap between germline ends came to 6 bases. The CDR3 is made up of 12 amino acids. CDR3 nucleotide sequence: TGTGCCAGCAGCTTAGGAGGGGATGGCTACACCTTC. Translating gives CASSLGGDGYTF.

The J gene is TRBJ2-2, the V gene TRBV29-1, with 11 positions matching TRBD2. The CDR3 consists of 16 residues. V lost 8 bases and J lost 4; bases outside the gene matches: 12. CDR1 and CDR2 from the germline V gene are SQVTM and ANQGSEA. The CDR3 loop is CSLAGGFGWSTGELFF. CDR3 in DNA: TGCAGCTTAGCGGGGGGGTTTGGGTGGAGCACCGGGGAGCTGTTTTTT.

This chain uses TRBV6-5 with TRBJ2-3; D unresolved. Germline V gives CDR1 MNHEY, CDR2 SVGAGI. The CDR3 runs 13 residues. V shed 2 bases and J shed 2 bases, with 5 bases lying between them. This CDR3 is CASSYMHTDTQYF. Here the CDR3 DNA reads TGTGCCAGCAGTTACATGCACACAGATACGCAGTATTTT.

The chain couples TRBV30 to TRBJ1-6; unclear D gene. Germline assignment: CDR1 GTSNPN and CDR2 SVGIG (reference sequence). Trimming cost V 2 bases and J 4 bases, with 12 bases left between them. The CDR3 is made up of 15 amino acids. Here the CDR3 DNA reads TGTGCCTGGAGTTCCCGGGAAGGGTATAATTCACCCCTCCACTTT. Residues: CAWSSREGYNSPLHF.

The rearrangement uses TRBV25-1 and TRBJ2-7; 11 bases are shared with TRBD1. The CDR3 has 13 amino acids. The J segment lost 6 bases and the V segment lost 7 bases, leaving 5 bases of the junction unmatched. Germline V gene lookup returns CDR1 MGHDK and CDR2 SYGVNS. CDR3 coding DNA: TGTGCCAGCAAACGGGGACAGGGGGGCGAGCAGTACTTC. It specifies CASKRGQGGEQYF.